A selection of T cell receptor beta chains follows, all from one sample in a study of T cell responses to AZD1222 COVID-19 vaccine. The repertoire was sequenced with immunoSEQ multiplex PCR; TCRdb's copy has only in-frame clones and lacks some. The sample yields 180,000 or so clones, 92% seen once. The sample in question was peripheral blood, obtained 28 days after the second AZD1222 dose. The receptors stem from an adult who received the AZD1222 COVID-19 vaccine. Each CDR3 is given with its conserved first and last residue. A D gene is named only where the DNA matches it firmly. The size entry is marked missing in some rows and otherwise reads once, few, many or a size class.

size: NA
J: TRBJ1-1
D: TRBD1
V: TRBV4-1
CDR3: CASSLRDRGTTEAFF
DNA: TGCGCCAGCAGCCTCCGGGACAGGGGCACCACTGAAGCTTTCTTT

size: NA
J: TRBJ2-5
D: TRBD2
V: TRBV19
CDR3: CASSMGLAGDQETQYF
DNA: TGTGCCAGTAGTATGGGACTAGCGGGAGACCAAGAGACCCAGTACTTC

size: NA
J: TRBJ1-3
D: NA
V: TRBV4-2
CDR3: CASSQGGASGNTIYF
DNA: TGTGCCAGCAGCCAAGGGGGCGCCTCTGGAAACACCATATATTTT

size: NA
J: TRBJ2-5
D: NA
V: TRBV12-3/TRBV12-4
CDR3: CASTLWGETQYF
DNA: TGTGCCAGCACCCTCTGGGGGGAGACCCAGTACTTC

size: once
J: TRBJ2-5
D: NA
V: TRBV30
CDR3: CAWSVPGTPLLRGQYF
DNA: TGTGCCTGGAGTGTACCCGGGACACCTCTTCTTCGTGGCCAGTACTTC

size: once
J: TRBJ1-1
D: NA
V: TRBV19
CDR3: CASLESYLQGGNAEAFF
DNA: TGTGCCAGCCTAGAATCCTACCTACAGGGAGGGAACGCTGAAGCTTTCTTT

size: NA
J: TRBJ2-5
D: TRBD2
V: TRBV7-3
CDR3: CASSLAAGGGETQYF
DNA: TGTGCCAGCAGCTTAGCTGCGGGGGGCGGAGAGACCCAGTACTTC

size: NA
J: TRBJ1-5
D: NA
V: TRBV10-1
CDR3: CASSRGAGEPQHF
DNA: TGCGCCAGCAGTAGAGGGGCGGGTGAGCCCCAGCATTTT

size: few
J: TRBJ2-7
D: NA
V: TRBV30
CDR3: CAWSSGASYEQYF
DNA: TGTGCCTGGAGCTCCGGGGCGTCCTACGAGCAGTACTTC

size: NA
J: TRBJ1-2
D: TRBD1
V: TRBV5-6
CDR3: CASSLRTDRKTYGYTF
DNA: TGTGCCAGCAGCTTGAGGACGGACAGGAAAACATATGGCTACACCTTC

size: NA
J: TRBJ1-5
D: TRBD1
V: TRBV5-8
CDR3: CASSLYDRVDSNQPQHF
DNA: TGTGCCAGCAGCTTGTACGACAGGGTCGATAGCAATCAGCCCCAGCATTTT

size: once
J: TRBJ1-1
D: TRBD1
V: TRBV7-2
CDR3: CASSFRGLRTEAFF
DNA: TGTGCCAGCAGCTTCAGGGGGCTTAGAACTGAAGCTTTCTTT

size: NA
J: TRBJ1-5
D: NA
V: TRBV7-2
CDR3: CASGRGLGNQPQHF
DNA: TGTGCCAGCGGGCGGGGTCTCGGCAATCAGCCCCAGCATTTT

size: NA
J: TRBJ1-5
D: NA
V: TRBV20-1
CDR3: CSARDKQPQHF
DNA: TGCAGTGCTAGAGATAAGCAGCCCCAGCATTTT

size: NA
J: TRBJ1-1
D: TRBD1
V: TRBV15
CDR3: CATSRDSGQGGIEAFF
DNA: TGTGCCACCAGCAGAGATTCCGGACAGGGAGGGATTGAAGCTTTCTTT

size: NA
J: TRBJ2-7
D: TRBD1
V: TRBV5-1
CDR3: CASSAPGQGAIVSYEQYF
DNA: TGCGCCAGCAGCGCACCAGGACAGGGGGCGATCGTTTCCTACGAGCAGTACTTC

size: NA
J: TRBJ1-2
D: NA
V: TRBV10-2
CDR3: CASSESTPQNGYTF
DNA: TGCGCCAGCAGTGAGTCTACCCCCCAGAATGGCTACACCTTC

size: once
J: TRBJ1-1
D: NA
V: TRBV10-3
CDR3: CAISYSQLMNTEAFF
DNA: TGTGCCATCAGTTACAGCCAGCTCATGAACACTGAAGCTTTCTTT

size: few
J: TRBJ2-1
D: TRBD2
V: TRBV28
CDR3: CASTTSGLAYNEQFF
DNA: TGTGCCAGCACCACCTCGGGACTAGCGTACAATGAGCAGTTCTTC

size: NA
J: TRBJ2-7
D: TRBD2
V: TRBV6-5
CDR3: CASSSGTRFSYEQYF
DNA: TGTGCCAGCAGTTCCGGGACTAGATTTAGCTACGAGCAGTACTTC

size: NA
J: TRBJ2-7
D: TRBD1
V: TRBV18
CDR3: CASSPRTGSYEQYF
DNA: TGTGCCAGCTCACCCCGGACAGGCTCCTACGAGCAGTACTTC

size: NA
J: TRBJ2-3
D: TRBD1
V: TRBV7-6
CDR3: CASSLAAGTGSTDTQYF
DNA: TGTGCCAGCAGCTTAGCCGCTGGGACAGGGAGCACAGATACGCAGTATTTT

size: NA
J: TRBJ2-1
D: NA
V: TRBV13
CDR3: CASRRVVGLNEQFF
DNA: TGTGCCAGCAGGAGAGTCGTCGGACTTAATGAGCAGTTCTTC

size: NA
J: TRBJ2-1
D: TRBD2
V: TRBV15
CDR3: CATSGGLAGGNEQFF
DNA: TGTGCCACCAGCGGGGGACTAGCGGGAGGTAATGAGCAGTTCTTC

size: NA
J: TRBJ1-3
D: NA
V: TRBV9
CDR3: CASSVGSGQGLSGNTIYF
DNA: TGTGCCAGCAGCGTAGGGTCCGGGCAGGGTCTATCTGGAAACACCATATATTTT

size: NA
J: TRBJ1-2
D: NA
V: TRBV4-3
CDR3: CASSQAFWGSYGYTF
DNA: TGCGCCAGCAGCCAAGCCTTTTGGGGGAGCTATGGCTACACCTTC

size: NA
J: TRBJ1-1
D: TRBD1
V: TRBV6-6
CDR3: CATLRGQANTEAFF
DNA: TGTGCCACCCTTAGGGGACAGGCGAACACTGAAGCTTTCTTT

size: NA
J: TRBJ2-1
D: NA
V: TRBV6-5
CDR3: CASTETESSYNEQFF
DNA: TGTGCCAGCACCGAGACCGAAAGCTCCTACAATGAGCAGTTCTTC

size: NA
J: TRBJ2-1
D: TRBD2
V: TRBV18
CDR3: CASSPGEGNEQFF
DNA: TGTGCCAGCTCGCCGGGGGAGGGGAATGAGCAGTTCTTC

size: once
J: TRBJ1-5
D: NA
V: TRBV7-9
CDR3: CASSLGADQPQHF
DNA: TGTGCCAGCAGCTTAGGTGCCGATCAGCCCCAGCATTTT

size: NA
J: TRBJ1-6
D: NA
V: TRBV5-1
CDR3: CASSLGVGANSPLHF
DNA: TGCGCCAGCAGCTTGGGTGTCGGCGCTAATTCACCCCTCCACTTT

size: NA
J: TRBJ1-1
D: TRBD1
V: TRBV5-1
CDR3: CASSFSDRGTEAFF
DNA: TGCGCCAGCAGCTTCTCGGACAGGGGGACTGAAGCTTTCTTT

size: NA
J: TRBJ1-2
D: NA
V: TRBV3-1/TRBV3-2
CDR3: CASSLPDSSYGYTF
DNA: TGTGCCAGCAGCCTTCCGGACAGCTCCTATGGCTACACCTTC

size: NA
J: TRBJ1-1
D: NA
V: TRBV18
CDR3: CASSPTQNTEAFF
DNA: TGTGCCAGCTCACCAACTCAGAACACTGAAGCTTTCTTT

size: NA
J: TRBJ1-6
D: NA
V: TRBV7-3
CDR3: CASSQGQGKNNSPLHF
DNA: TGTGCCAGCAGCCAGGGTCAGGGGAAGAATAATTCACCCCTCCACTTT

size: NA
J: TRBJ2-3
D: TRBD1
V: TRBV2
CDR3: CASKGTGWGTQYF
DNA: TGTGCCAGCAAGGGGACAGGGTGGGGTACGCAGTATTTT

size: NA
J: TRBJ2-7
D: TRBD1
V: TRBV3-1/TRBV3-2
CDR3: CASSAGTGFYEQYF
DNA: TGTGCCAGCAGCGCTGGGACAGGATTCTACGAGCAGTACTTC

size: NA
J: TRBJ1-2
D: NA
V: TRBV3-1/TRBV3-2
CDR3: CASSQGGRGNYGYTF
DNA: TGTGCCAGCAGCCAAGGGGGACGGGGTAACTATGGCTACACCTTC

size: NA
J: TRBJ1-5
D: NA
V: TRBV4-1
CDR3: CASSQNRESNQPQHF
DNA: TGCGCCAGCAGCCAGAACAGGGAGAGCAATCAGCCCCAGCATTTT

size: NA
J: TRBJ1-6
D: NA
V: TRBV5-6
CDR3: CASSLYGSYYNSPLHF
DNA: TGTGCCAGCAGCTTGTATGGCAGTTACTATAATTCACCCCTCCACTTT

size: NA
J: TRBJ2-3
D: TRBD2
V: TRBV5-8
CDR3: CASSWASGGTDTQYF
DNA: TGTGCCAGCAGCTGGGCTAGCGGGGGCACAGATACGCAGTATTTT

size: NA
J: TRBJ2-5
D: NA
V: TRBV5-6
CDR3: CASHLYQETQYF
DNA: TGTGCCAGTCACTTGTACCAAGAGACCCAGTACTTC

size: once
J: TRBJ1-2
D: TRBD1
V: TRBV25-1
CDR3: CASVPSTGEGGYTF
DNA: TGTGCCAGCGTTCCTTCGACAGGGGAAGGTGGCTACACCTTC

size: NA
J: TRBJ1-2
D: TRBD1
V: TRBV19
CDR3: CASSILGQEVFYGYTF
DNA: TGTGCCAGTAGTATCCTGGGACAGGAGGTTTTTTATGGCTACACCTTC

size: NA
J: TRBJ2-3
D: TRBD2
V: TRBV28
CDR3: CASSLGGRGTDTQYF
DNA: TGTGCCAGCAGTTTGGGCGGGAGAGGTACAGATACGCAGTATTTT

size: NA
J: TRBJ1-1
D: NA
V: TRBV7-3
CDR3: CASSLSAMNTEAFF
DNA: TGTGCCAGCAGCTTAAGCGCCATGAACACTGAAGCTTTCTTT

size: NA
J: TRBJ2-3
D: NA
V: TRBV25-1
CDR3: CASSESRQSTDTQYF
DNA: TGTGCCAGCAGTGAAAGTAGGCAAAGCACAGATACGCAGTATTTT

size: NA
J: TRBJ1-6
D: NA
V: TRBV7-9
CDR3: CASSLPDSPLHF
DNA: TGTGCCAGCAGCTTACCGGATTCACCCCTCCACTTT

size: NA
J: TRBJ1-4
D: NA
V: TRBV6-1
CDR3: CASSDPGRGEKLFF
DNA: TGTGCCAGCAGTGACCCAGGGAGGGGTGAAAAACTGTTTTTT

size: NA
J: TRBJ2-5
D: TRBD1
V: TRBV28
CDR3: CASTRQGKTQYF
DNA: TGTGCCAGCACCCGACAGGGGAAGACCCAGTACTTC

size: NA
J: TRBJ2-7
D: TRBD2
V: TRBV25-1
CDR3: CASIAGGRYEQYF
DNA: TGTGCCAGCATCGCGGGAGGCCGATACGAGCAGTACTTC

size: NA
J: TRBJ1-5
D: NA
V: TRBV7-2
CDR3: CASSLDPGLQPQHF
DNA: TGTGCCAGCAGCTTAGATCCCGGGCTTCAGCCCCAGCATTTT

size: NA
J: TRBJ1-1
D: NA
V: TRBV27
CDR3: CASSPQGRRTEAFF
DNA: TGTGCCAGCAGTCCACAGGGCCGGCGCACTGAAGCTTTCTTT

size: once
J: TRBJ1-1
D: NA
V: TRBV4-1
CDR3: CASSQDRGIREAFF
DNA: TGCGCCAGCAGCCAAGATAGAGGGATCAGGGAAGCTTTCTTT